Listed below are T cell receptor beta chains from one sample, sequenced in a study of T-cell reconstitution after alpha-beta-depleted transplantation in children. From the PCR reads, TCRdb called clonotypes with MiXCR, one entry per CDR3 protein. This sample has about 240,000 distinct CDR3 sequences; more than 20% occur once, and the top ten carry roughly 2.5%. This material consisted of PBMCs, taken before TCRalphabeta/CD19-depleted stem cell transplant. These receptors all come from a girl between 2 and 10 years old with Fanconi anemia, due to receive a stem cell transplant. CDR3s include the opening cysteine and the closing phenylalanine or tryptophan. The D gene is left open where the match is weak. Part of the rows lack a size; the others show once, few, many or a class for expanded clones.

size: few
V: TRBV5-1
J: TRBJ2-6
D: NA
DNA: TGCGCCAGCAGCTCGGTCGTTTCTGGGGCCAACGTCCTGACTTTC
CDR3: CASSSVVSGANVLTF

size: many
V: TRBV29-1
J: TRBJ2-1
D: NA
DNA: TGCAGCGTTGAAAAGACCACCAATGAGCAGTTCTTC
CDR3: CSVEKTTNEQFF

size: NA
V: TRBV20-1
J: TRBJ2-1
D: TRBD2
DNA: TGCAGTGCTACGCCTAGCGGGGGGGACCAGGATGAGCAGTTCTTC
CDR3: CSATPSGGDQDEQFF

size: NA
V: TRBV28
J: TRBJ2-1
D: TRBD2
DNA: TGTGCCAGCAGCCCCATGTTAGCGGGGGGTCGGAATGAGCAGTTCTTC
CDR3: CASSPMLAGGRNEQFF

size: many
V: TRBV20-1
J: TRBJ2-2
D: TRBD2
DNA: TGCAGTGCTAGGACTAGCGGCACCGGGGAGCTGTTTTTT
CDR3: CSARTSGTGELFF

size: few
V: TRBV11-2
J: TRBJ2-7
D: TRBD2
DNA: TGTGCCAGCAGCTTATATGCCCATGCTAGCGGCTACGAGCAGTACTTC
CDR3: CASSLYAHASGYEQYF

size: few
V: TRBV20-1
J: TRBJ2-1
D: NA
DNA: TGCAGTGCTAGAGACCCAAGGTACAATGAGCAGTTCTTC
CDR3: CSARDPRYNEQFF

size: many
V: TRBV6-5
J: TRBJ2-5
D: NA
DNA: TGTGCCAGCAGTTACTCTAGACCTTCAGAGACCCAGTACTTC
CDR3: CASSYSRPSETQYF

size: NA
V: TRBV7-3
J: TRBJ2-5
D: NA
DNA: TGTGCCAGCAGCGCCGGACAGAATCGGGACGAGACCCAGTACTTC
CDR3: CASSAGQNRDETQYF

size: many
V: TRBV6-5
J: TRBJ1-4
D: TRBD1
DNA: TGTGCCAGCAGTTACTCGAGGACAGGGTTTGGGGAAAAACTGTTTTTT
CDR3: CASSYSRTGFGEKLFF

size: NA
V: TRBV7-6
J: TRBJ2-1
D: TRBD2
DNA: TGTGCCAGCAGCTTTCTTGTGGGACTAGCGGTCAATGAGCAGTTCTTC
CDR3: CASSFLVGLAVNEQFF

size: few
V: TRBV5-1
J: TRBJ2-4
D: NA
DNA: TGCGCCAGCAGCTTGGCGACTTCCGACAGGCCAGCCAAAAACATTCAGTACTTC
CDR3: CASSLATSDRPAKNIQYF

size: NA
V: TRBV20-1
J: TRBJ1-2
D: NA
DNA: TGCAGTGCTAGAGCCCAGGGGCACTCCTATGGCTACACCTTC
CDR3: CSARAQGHSYGYTF

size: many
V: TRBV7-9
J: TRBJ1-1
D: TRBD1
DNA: TGTGCCAGCAGCTTACAGGGGGCGCGGACTGAAGCTTTCTTT
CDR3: CASSLQGARTEAFF

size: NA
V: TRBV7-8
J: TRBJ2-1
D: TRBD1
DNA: TGTGCCAGCAGCTTGGGAACAGGGGTTGGTGAGCAGTTCTTC
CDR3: CASSLGTGVGEQFF

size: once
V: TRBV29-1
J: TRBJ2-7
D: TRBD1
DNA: TGCAGCGTTGGGCCTACGGAGACAGGGCGGTACGAGCAGTACTTC
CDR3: CSVGPTETGRYEQYF

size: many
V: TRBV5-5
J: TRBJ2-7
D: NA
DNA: TGTGCCAGCAGCTTGGTAGGGTACGCCTACGAGCAGTACTTC
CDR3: CASSLVGYAYEQYF

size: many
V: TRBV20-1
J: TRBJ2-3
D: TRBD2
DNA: TGCAGTGCTAGTAGTATAGCGGGGGGTCATAAAGATACGCAGTATTTT
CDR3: CSASSIAGGHKDTQYF

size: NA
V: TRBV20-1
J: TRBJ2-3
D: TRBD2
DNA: TGCAGTGCTGAGGGACTAGTCGGAGATACGCAGTATTTT
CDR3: CSAEGLVGDTQYF

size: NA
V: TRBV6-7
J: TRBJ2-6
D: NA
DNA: TGTGCCAGCAATTTTTCCCGGGACGTGGATATAGGGGCCAACGTCCTGACTTTC
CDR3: CASNFSRDVDIGANVLTF

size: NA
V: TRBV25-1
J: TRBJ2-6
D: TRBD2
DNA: TGTGCCAGCAGTGAATTTGGGGGGGAAGCTGGGGCCAACGTCCTGACTTTC
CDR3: CASSEFGGEAGANVLTF

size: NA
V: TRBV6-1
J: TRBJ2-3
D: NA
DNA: TGTGCCAGCAGCAAACAAGTAACAGATACGCAGTATTTT
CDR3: CASSKQVTDTQYF

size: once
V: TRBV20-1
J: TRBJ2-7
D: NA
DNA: TGCAGCGCTCTCCTTATTTTTAGGGGAACGTACGAGCAGTACTTC
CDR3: CSALLIFRGTYEQYF

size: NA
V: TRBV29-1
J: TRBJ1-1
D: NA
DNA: TGCAGCTCCTGGAAGGGGGGGCTGGGTGAAGCTTTCTTT
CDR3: CSSWKGGLGEAFF

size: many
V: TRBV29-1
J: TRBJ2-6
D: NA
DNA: TGCAGCGTTGAGTCGGCAGGGTCCTCTGGGGCCAACGTCCTGACTTTC
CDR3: CSVESAGSSGANVLTF

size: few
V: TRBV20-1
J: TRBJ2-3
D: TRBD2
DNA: TGCAGTGCTAGTTCAGCGGGGTTTAGCACAGATACGCAGTATTTT
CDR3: CSASSAGFSTDTQYF

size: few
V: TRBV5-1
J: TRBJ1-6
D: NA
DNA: TGCGCCAGCAGCCTCTCTGGGCGGAATTCACCCCTCCACTTT
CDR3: CASSLSGRNSPLHF

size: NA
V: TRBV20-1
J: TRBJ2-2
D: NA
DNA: TGCAGTGCTAGAGTTCCGCAGGGTAGGGCCGGGGAGCTGTTTTTT
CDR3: CSARVPQGRAGELFF

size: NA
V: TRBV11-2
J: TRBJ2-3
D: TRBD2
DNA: TGTGCCAGCAGCTTAGGGAGACTAGCGGGGGGGCCAGAAGCAGATACGCAGTATTTT
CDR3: CASSLGRLAGGPEADTQYF

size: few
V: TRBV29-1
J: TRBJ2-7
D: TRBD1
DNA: TGCAGCGTGTCGGGACAGTCCTACGAGCAGTACTTC
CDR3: CSVSGQSYEQYF

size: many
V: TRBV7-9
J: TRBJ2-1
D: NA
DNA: TGTGCCAGCAGCTTTTACAGGGTGACTACATCCCATGAGCAGTTCTTC
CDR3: CASSFYRVTTSHEQFF

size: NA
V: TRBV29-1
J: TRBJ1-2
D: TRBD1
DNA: TGCAGCGTTGTGCCAGGGACAGGTGGCTACACCTTC
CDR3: CSVVPGTGGYTF

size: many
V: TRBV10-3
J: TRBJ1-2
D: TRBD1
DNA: TGTGCCACCCGGGGACAGGGGGACGATGGCTACACCTTC
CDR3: CATRGQGDDGYTF

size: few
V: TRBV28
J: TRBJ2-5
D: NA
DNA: TGTGCCAGCAGCTGGACGGAAGAGACCCAGTACTTC
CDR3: CASSWTEETQYF

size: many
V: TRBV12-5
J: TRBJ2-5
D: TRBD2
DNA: TGTGCTAGTGCCGGACTAGCTGGGACCCAGTACTTC
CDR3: CASAGLAGTQYF

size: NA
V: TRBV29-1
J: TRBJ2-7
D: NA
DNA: TGCAGCGTTGAAAGACAGGTAAACTACGAGCAGTACTTC
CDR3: CSVERQVNYEQYF

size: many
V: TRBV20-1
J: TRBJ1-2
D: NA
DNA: TGCAGTGTTGACAGGCTTAACTATGGCTACACCTTC
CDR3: CSVDRLNYGYTF

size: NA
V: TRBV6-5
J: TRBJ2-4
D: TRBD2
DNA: TGTGCCAGCAGTTACTCCACTAGCGGGAGAAACATTCAGTACTTC
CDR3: CASSYSTSGRNIQYF

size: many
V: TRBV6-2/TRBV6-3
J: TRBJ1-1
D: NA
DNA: TGTGCCAGCAGTCGAAACACTGAAGCTTTCTTT
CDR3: CASSRNTEAFF

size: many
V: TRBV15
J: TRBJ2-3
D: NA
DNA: TGTGCCACCAGGGTGGCAGATACGCAGTATTTT
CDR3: CATRVADTQYF

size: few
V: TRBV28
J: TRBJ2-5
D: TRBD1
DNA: TGTGCCAGCAGTACACGGGACAGGGGAAGCGAAGAGACCCAGTACTTC
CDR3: CASSTRDRGSEETQYF

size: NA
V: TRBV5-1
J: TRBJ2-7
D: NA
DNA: TGCGCCAGCAGCAGACAACAGGGGGGGATCTACGAGCAGTACTTC
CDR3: CASSRQQGGIYEQYF

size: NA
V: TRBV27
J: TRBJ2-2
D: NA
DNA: TGTGCCAGCAGTTTTTCAGGGACACCGAACACCGGGGAGCTGTTTTTT
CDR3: CASSFSGTPNTGELFF

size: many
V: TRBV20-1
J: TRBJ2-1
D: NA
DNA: TGCAGTGCTAGAGAAAACGCGTTCAATGAGCAGTTCTTC
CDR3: CSARENAFNEQFF

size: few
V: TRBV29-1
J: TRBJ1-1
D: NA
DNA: TGCAGCGAAAGCACAGGGATCACTGAAGCTTTCTTT
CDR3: CSESTGITEAFF

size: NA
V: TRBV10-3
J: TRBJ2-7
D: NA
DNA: TGTGCCATCAGTGAGGTGATGTATCCTTCCTACGAGCAGTACTTC
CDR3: CAISEVMYPSYEQYF

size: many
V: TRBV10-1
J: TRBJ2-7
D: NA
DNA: TGCGCCAGCAGCGACGACCGTGGTAAGCAGTACTTC
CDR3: CASSDDRGKQYF

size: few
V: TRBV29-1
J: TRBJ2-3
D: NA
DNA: TGCAGCGTTGCCGGGCTAGCGACAGATACGCAGTATTTT
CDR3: CSVAGLATDTQYF

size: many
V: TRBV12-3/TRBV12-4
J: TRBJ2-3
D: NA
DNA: TGTGCCAGCAGTTTAGTTCGAGATACGCAGTATTTT
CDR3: CASSLVRDTQYF

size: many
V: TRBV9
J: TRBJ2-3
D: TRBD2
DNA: TGTGCCAGCAGCTCGCGGGGGGGCGTATCAGATACGCAGTATTTT
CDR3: CASSSRGGVSDTQYF

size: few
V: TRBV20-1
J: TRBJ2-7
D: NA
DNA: TGCAGTGCTAGAGTCTTAGCTTACGAGCAGTACTTC
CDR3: CSARVLAYEQYF

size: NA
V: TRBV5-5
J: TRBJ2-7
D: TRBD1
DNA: TGTGCCAGCAGCTACCGGGACAGGGACCTCTACGAGCAGTACTTC
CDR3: CASSYRDRDLYEQYF